This T cell receptor beta chain was recorded in a study of OX40 agonist ivuxolimab in advanced cancers. The overall study: Enrollees could have had prior anti-PD-1, anti-PD-L1 or anti-CTLA-4 therapy, which 30% to 50% had received. One patient with hepatocellular carcinoma and two with cutaneous melanoma, three in all, had partial responses.

About this clone: Its antigen is not identified.

This CDR3 comprises 13 residues. CDR1 LNHDA and CDR2 SQIVND come from the germline V gene (reference sequence). With 8 bases removed from V and 1 base from J, the gap between germline ends came to 9 bases. Findings and limits, study-wide: Clonal expansion was seen in CD4+ and CD8+ blood T cells by week 6 at 0.1 to 3.0 mg/kg. Determination of antigen specificity was not performed for the expanded peripheral T cells.

The method was immunoSEQ multiplex PCR; TCRdb's version includes in-frame clones alone and lacks a portion of them. Seen here are tens of thousands of clones, about 90% observed once, and the top ten hold around 15%. This sequence originates from an adult with an advanced solid tumor such as melanoma, head and neck, liver or kidney cancer. The chain employs TRBV19 and TRBJ1-5; no firm D call. Sequencing used CD4+ or CD8+ T cells sorted from blood, obtained in a trial of the OX40 agonist ivuxolimab. This chain's CDR3 is CASRPASNQPQHF. The CDR3 nucleotides are TGTGCCAGTCGTCCGGCAAGCAATCAGCCCCAGCATTTT.